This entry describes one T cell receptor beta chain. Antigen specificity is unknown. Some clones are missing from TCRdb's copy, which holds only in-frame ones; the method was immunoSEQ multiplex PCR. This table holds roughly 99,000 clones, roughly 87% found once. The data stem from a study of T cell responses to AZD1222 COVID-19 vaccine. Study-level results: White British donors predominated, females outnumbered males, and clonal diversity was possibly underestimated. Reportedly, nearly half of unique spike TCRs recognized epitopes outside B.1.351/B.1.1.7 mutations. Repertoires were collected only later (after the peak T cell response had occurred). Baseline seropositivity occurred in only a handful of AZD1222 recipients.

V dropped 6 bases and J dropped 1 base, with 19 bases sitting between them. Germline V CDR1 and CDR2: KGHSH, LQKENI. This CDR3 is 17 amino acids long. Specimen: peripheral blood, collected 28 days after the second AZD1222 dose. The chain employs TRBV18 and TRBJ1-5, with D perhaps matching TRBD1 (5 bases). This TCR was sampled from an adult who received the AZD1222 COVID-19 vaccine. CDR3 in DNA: TGTGCCAGCTCTCCTAAGGAGGGGCTCGGAAGCAATCAGCCCCAGCATTTT. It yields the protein CASSPKEGLGSNQPQHF.